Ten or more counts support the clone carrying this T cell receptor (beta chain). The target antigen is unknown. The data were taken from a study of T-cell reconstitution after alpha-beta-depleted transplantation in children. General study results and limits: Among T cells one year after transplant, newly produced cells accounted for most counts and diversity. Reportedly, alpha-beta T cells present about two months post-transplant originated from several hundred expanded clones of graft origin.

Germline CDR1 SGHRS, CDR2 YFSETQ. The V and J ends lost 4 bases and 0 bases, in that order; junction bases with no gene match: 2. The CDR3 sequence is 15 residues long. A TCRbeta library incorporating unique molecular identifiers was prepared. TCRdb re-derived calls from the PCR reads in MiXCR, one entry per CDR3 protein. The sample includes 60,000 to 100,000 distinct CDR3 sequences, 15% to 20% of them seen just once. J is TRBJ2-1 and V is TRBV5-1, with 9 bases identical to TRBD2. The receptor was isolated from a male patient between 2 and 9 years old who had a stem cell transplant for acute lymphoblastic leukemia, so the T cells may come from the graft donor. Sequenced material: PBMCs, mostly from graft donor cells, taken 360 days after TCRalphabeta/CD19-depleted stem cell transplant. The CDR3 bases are TGCGCCAGCAGCGTTAGCGGGAGCTCCTACAATGAGCAGTTCTTC. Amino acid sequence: CASSVSGSSYNEQFF.